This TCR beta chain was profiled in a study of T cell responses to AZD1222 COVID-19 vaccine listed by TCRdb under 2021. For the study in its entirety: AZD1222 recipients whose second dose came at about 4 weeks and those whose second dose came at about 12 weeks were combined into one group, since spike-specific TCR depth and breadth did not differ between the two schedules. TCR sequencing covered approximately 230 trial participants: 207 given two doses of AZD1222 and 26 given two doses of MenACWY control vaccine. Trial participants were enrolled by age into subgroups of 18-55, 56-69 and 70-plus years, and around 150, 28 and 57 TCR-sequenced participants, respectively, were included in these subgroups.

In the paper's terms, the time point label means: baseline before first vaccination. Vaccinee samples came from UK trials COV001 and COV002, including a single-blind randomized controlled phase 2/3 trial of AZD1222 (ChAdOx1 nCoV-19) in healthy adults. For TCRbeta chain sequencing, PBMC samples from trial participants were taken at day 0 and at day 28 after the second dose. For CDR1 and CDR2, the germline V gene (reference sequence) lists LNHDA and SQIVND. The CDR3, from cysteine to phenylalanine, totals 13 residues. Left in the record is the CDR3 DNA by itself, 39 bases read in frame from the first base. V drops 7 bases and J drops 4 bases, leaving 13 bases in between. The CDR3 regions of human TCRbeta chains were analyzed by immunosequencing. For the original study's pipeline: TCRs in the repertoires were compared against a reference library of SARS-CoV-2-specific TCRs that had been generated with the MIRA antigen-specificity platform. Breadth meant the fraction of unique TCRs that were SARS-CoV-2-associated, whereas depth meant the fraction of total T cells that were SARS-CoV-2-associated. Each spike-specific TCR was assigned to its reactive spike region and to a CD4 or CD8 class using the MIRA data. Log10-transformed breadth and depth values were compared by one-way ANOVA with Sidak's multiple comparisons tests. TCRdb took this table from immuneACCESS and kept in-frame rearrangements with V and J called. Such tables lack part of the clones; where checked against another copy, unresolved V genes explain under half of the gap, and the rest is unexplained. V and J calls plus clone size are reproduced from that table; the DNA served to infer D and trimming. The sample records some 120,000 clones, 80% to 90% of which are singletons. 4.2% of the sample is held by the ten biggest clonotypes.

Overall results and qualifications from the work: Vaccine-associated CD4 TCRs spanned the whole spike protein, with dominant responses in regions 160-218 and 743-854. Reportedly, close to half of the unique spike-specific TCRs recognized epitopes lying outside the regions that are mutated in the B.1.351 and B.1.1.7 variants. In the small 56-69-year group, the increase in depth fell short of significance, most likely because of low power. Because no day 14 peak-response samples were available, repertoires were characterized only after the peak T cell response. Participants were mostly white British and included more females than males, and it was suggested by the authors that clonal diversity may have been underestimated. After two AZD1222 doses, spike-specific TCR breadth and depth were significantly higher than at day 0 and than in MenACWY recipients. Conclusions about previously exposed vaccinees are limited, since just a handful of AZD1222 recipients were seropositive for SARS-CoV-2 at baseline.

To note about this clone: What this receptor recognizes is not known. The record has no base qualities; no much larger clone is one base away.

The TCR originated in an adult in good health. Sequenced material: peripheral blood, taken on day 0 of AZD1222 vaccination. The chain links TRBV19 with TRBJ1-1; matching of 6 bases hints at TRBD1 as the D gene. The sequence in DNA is TGTGCCAGTACCAGGGGATGGGGCACTGAAGCTTTCTTT. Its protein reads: CASTRGWGTEAFF.